What follows are 3 T cell receptor beta chains derived from one specimen sequenced in a study of blood T cell repertoires in COVID-19. TCRdb keeps only in-frame clones here, not all; method: immunoSEQ multiplex PCR. The sample yields roughly 120,000 clones, 70% to 80% seen once. The sequenced material came from peripheral blood. Receptors were obtained from a man between 50 and 59 years old with acute or convalescent COVID-19.

This chain uses TRBV3-1 (or the pseudogene TRBV3-2) with TRBJ2-7; 10 nucleotides align to TRBD2. The V segment lost 4 bases and the J segment 4 bases; nucleotides outside the gene matches: 7. In germline, CDR1 is LGHDT, CDR2 YNNKEL (reference sequence). This CDR3 spans 15 amino acids. In nucleotides, the CDR3 is TGTGCCAGCAGCCCAAGGGGACTAGCGCAGTACGAGCAGTACTTC. This sequence encodes CASSPRGLAQYEQYF.

The J gene is TRBJ1-1, the V gene TRBV19, with a tentative D call TRBD1 (5 bases). The V gene lost 8 bases and the J gene lost 1 base, with 8 bases spanning the gap. Germline V gene lookup returns CDR1 LNHDA and CDR2 SQIVND (reference sequence). This CDR3 contains 12 residues. The CDR3 nucleotides read TGTGCCAGTTTCCAGGGGAACACTGAAGCTTTCTTT. Its protein is CASFQGNTEAFF. The full variable domain, rest sourced from reference TRBV19 and TRBJ1-1, is DGGITQSPKYLFRKEGQNVTLSCEQNLNHDAMYWYRQDPGQGLRLIYYSQIVNDFQKGDIAEGYSVSREKKESFPLTVTSAQKNPTAFYLCASFQGNTEAFFGQGTRLTVV.

V is TRBV14 and J is TRBJ2-1; TRBD2 aligns across 10 bases. The CDR3 has 15 amino acids. CDR1 and CDR2 from the germline V gene are SGHDN and FVKESK. With 4 bases clipped from V and 8 bases from J, the junction kept 8 bases outside the gene matches. The CDR3: CASSPGLAAWDEQFF. The CDR3 bases are TGTGCCAGCAGCCCCGGACTAGCGGCTTGGGATGAGCAGTTCTTC.